Shown below are 4 T cell receptor beta chains from a single sample sequenced in a study of human T cells and chemical hapten exposure. Time point denoted: pre-sensitization, week 0. The treatment was: therapeutic diphenylcyclopropenone sensitization with weekly scalp DPC. MiXCR, applied by TCRdb to the RACE reads, yields one record per CDR3 protein. In the table there are 65,000 to 90,000 distinct CDR3 sequences, 14% of which are singletons. The sequencing here drew on whole blood, taken in connection with sensitization to the hapten diphenylcyclopropenone (DPC). Every receptor here comes from a woman aged 45 to 65 with alopecia areata. Some clones in this sample may be carry-over from other donors' samples.

This clonotype was seen a handful of times. The chain couples TRBV6-2 or TRBV6-3 to TRBJ2-1; weak D call: TRBD1 (6 bases). Germline lookup yields CDR1 MNHEY and CDR2 SVGEGT. CDR3 size: 14 residues. V gave up 6 bases and J gave up 0 bases, with 9 bases separating them. As DNA, the CDR3 is TGTGCCAGCAGGGGACAAATCTCCTACAATGAGCAGTTCTTC. It encodes CASRGQISYNEQFF.

The V and J genes are TRBV2 and TRBJ2-7; 7 bases line up with TRBD1. The CDR3 spans 15 residues. Losses at the gene ends were 3 bases for V and 0 bases for J; bases not matched to a gene: 5. The germline V gene encodes CDR1 SNHLY and CDR2 FYNNEI. CDR3 residues: CASSEWGQSSYEQYF. The CDR3 DNA reads TGTGCCAGCAGTGAGTGGGGACAGAGCTCCTACGAGCAGTACTTC. The full variable domain, its missing parts supplied by reference TRBV2 and TRBJ2-7, is EPEVTQTPSHQVTQMGQEVILRCVPISNHLYFYWYRQILGQKVEFLVSFYNNEISEKSEIFDDQFSVERPDGSNFTLKIRSTKLEDSAMYFCASSEWGQSSYEQYFGPGTRLTVT.

About this clonotype: At one of its ends the junction is not consistent with the germline gene, which may arise from a read error. V usage is TRBV5-1 and J usage is TRBJ2-2, with 10 positions matching TRBD2. From germline, CDR1 is SGHRS and CDR2 YFSETQ. This CDR3 region has 14 residues. The CDR3 here is CATQAGGNTGELVF. The CDR3 nucleotides read TGCGCCACCCAAGCGGGAGGGAACACCGGGGAGCTGGTTTTT.

This clonotype came up a few times. In DNA form, the CDR3 reads TGTGCCAGTAGTATAGAGGCGGGGTACACAGATACGCAGTATTTT. It translates to CASSIEAGYTDTQYF. V is TRBV19 and J is TRBJ2-3, with D possibly matching TRBD2 (6 bases). Germline V lookup: CDR1 LNHDA, CDR2 SQIVND (reference sequence). The CDR3 sequence is 15 residues long. The V gene lost 0 bases and the J gene lost 2 bases, with 9 bases spanning the gap.